The source of this TCR beta chain is a study of blood T cell repertoires in COVID-19 (dated by TCRdb to 2018 to 2021). Broadly, across the study: The collaborator samples originated in the United States, Italy and Spain and spanned the acute and convalescent phases of COVID-19. The material from the prospective study consisted of cDNA or gDNA derived from T cells, B-cell-depleted T cells, or PBMCs. Subjects who had been exposed to COVID-19, were actively infected with it, or had recovered from it provided the deeply sampled blood TCRbeta repertoires that made up the dataset. The repertoires were released in a freely available public database intended as a resource for research on the immune response to SARS-CoV-2. The samples were drawn from two sources: the first 160 participants of the ongoing ImmuneRACE study, and 1,000 to 1,500 subjects contributed by 6 global collaborators. A de-identified subject ID, COVID-19 status, age in years and sex were almost always included in the sample metadata. Where available, HLA class I and class II types were taken from metadata supplied by the sample provider and were not determined by assay-based typing. The full study reports these points: Clinical and demographic metadata were provided uncurated, with the amount varying by source and participant.

One collaborating source in Seattle enrolled patients while the patients were actively infected and followed the patients over time throughout the course of disease. Each collaborating institution followed its own protocols to collect whole blood in K2EDTA tubes. For TCRbeta analysis, collaborators shipped samples in one of three forms: frozen whole blood, isolated PBMCs, or DNA extracted from either of those sample types. The immunoSEQ Assay, a bias-controlled multiplex PCR, was used to amplify TCRbeta CDR3 regions from genomic DNA. Regarding the original processing steps: Nucleated cell counts per sample were estimated from amplification of reference gene primers within the assay. To quantify the absolute abundance of each unique TCRbeta CDR3 rearrangement, sequence reads were collapsed and filtered. For each sample, productive Simpson clonality was calculated by taking the square root of Simpson's diversity index across productive rearrangements. TCRdb's version of the immuneACCESS table is confined to in-frame rearrangements and falls short of the full clone set. An unresolved V gene accounts for under half of the shortfall where checked; the remainder is of unknown origin. The DNA was the basis for D and trimming; V, J and clone size are from that table. The sample table holds over 250,000 clones, of which 75% to 95% were seen once. Approximately 2.6% of the sample is held by the ten biggest clonotypes.

To note about this clone: The antigen it recognizes is unknown. No base qualities exist here, and no much larger clone lies one base off it.

The source material was peripheral blood. The receptor was derived from a person aged 18-29 years with COVID-19, enrolled during active disease.

The bases are TGCAGCGTAGCCGGGGAGTCGTACGAGCAGTACTTC. Its protein is CSVAGESYEQYF. The sequence joins TRBV29-1 to TRBJ2-7; TRBD2 might be the D gene, on 5 matching bases. The CDR3 has 12 amino acids, counting the end cysteine and phenylalanine. Just CDR3 DNA is preserved here, 36 bases in frame from base 1. V and J are truncated by 6 bases and 4 bases respectively, leaving an intervening sequence of 13 bases. The germline V gene specifies SQVTM as CDR1 and ANQGSEA as CDR2.